These 6 T cell receptor beta chains share one sample of origin, sequenced in a study of cytomegalovirus exposure and HLA in healthy donors. Primers for the PCR totalled 60 Vbeta and 13 Jbeta. Only in-frame clones appear in the TCRdb table, and some are missing; sequencing was by immunoSEQ multiplex PCR. The sample lists approximately 58,000 clones, around 83% occurring once. The specimen was PBMCs. The receptors stem from a man under 40 in good health and CMV-seronegative.

The rearrangement joins TRBV11-3 to TRBJ2-7; 11 nucleotides match TRBD2. The germline V gene encodes CDR1 SGHNT and CDR2 YENEEA. The CDR3 totals 14 residues. With 4 bases clipped from V and 7 bases from J, the junction kept 6 bases outside the gene matches. The DNA for the CDR3 is TGTGCCAGCAGCTCGACTAGCGGGACGGGTGAGCAGTACTTC. As protein: CASSSTSGTGEQYF.

The chain joins TRBV29-1 to TRBJ2-5; the D gene is possibly TRBD1 (7 bases). Germline CDR1 reads SQVTM; CDR2 reads ANQGSEA. The CDR3 extends over 13 amino acids. V was clipped by 4 bases and J by 5 bases, with 14 bases between them. For the CDR3, the DNA is TGCAGCGTTGGTTCAGGGGGGAGGGAGACCCAGTACTTC. Its protein product is CSVGSGGRETQYF. Full variable domain (missing parts from reference TRBV29-1 and TRBJ2-5): SAVISQKPSRDICQRGTSLTIQCQVDSQVTMMFWYRQQPGQSLTLIATANQGSEATYESGFVIDKFPISRPNLTFSTLTVSNMSPEDSSIYLCSVGSGGRETQYFGPGTRLLVL.

The rearrangement links TRBV11-2 to TRBJ1-4, with TRBD1 matching 11 bases. The CDR3 is 15 amino acids. With V trimmed by 6 bases and J by 0 bases, 0 bases remained unmatched. Per germline, CDR1 SGHAT and CDR2 FQNNGV. In DNA, the CDR3 is TGTGCCAGCAGGGGACAGGGGGCAACTAATGAAAAACTGTTTTTT. It yields the protein CASRGQGATNEKLFF.

The V gene is TRBV4-3, the J gene TRBJ2-7; possibly TRBD1 for D (6 bases). Per the germline V gene, CDR1 is LGHNA and CDR2 is YSLEER. The V end was cut by 0 bases, the J end by 1 base, with 13 bases between. The CDR3 has 16 residues. Here the CDR3 DNA reads TGCGCCAGCAGCCAAGAGGGGGCGGACAGTTCCTACGAGCAGTACTTC. This codes for CASSQEGADSSYEQYF.

The gene calls are TRBV6-6 and TRBJ2-1; 8 nucleotides align to TRBD1. The V gene end was trimmed by 6 bases and the J gene end by 3 bases; junction bases not matched to a gene: 10. This CDR3 spans 16 amino acids. Germline V gene lookup returns CDR1 MNHNY and CDR2 SVGAGI (reference sequence). CDR3 bases: TGTGCCAGCAGCCGCGGACAGGGCAGGGTCTACAATGAGCAGTTCTTC. Residues: CASSRGQGRVYNEQFF.

V is TRBV6-5 and J is TRBJ2-5, with D perhaps matching TRBD2 (6 bases). The DNA end is a closer match to TRBJ2-7, so the J assignment may be wrong. The germline V gene has CDR1 MNHEY and CDR2 SVGAGI. This CDR3 is 16 amino acids long. The CDR3 nucleotides read TGTGCCAGCAGTTACGGTTTTGGGGGGTCTGCGGACGAGCAGTACTTC. Translated: CASSYGFGGSADEQYF.